These 29 T cell receptor beta chains share one sample of origin, sequenced in a study of STAT5B mutations in CD4+ large granular lymphocyte leukemia. Only in-frame clones appear in the TCRdb table, and some are missing; sequencing was by immunoSEQ multiplex PCR. The repertoire consists of about 31,000 clones, with 76% occurring once and the leading ten covering around 7%. Sequenced sample: CD4+ T cells from blood buffy coats. These receptors were obtained from a human donor in good health.

This sequence joins TRBV27 and TRBJ2-1; possibly TRBD1 or TRBD2 for D (5 bases each). The CDR3 runs to 16 residues. Per germline, CDR1 MNHEY and CDR2 SMNVEV (reference sequence). Trimming shortened V by 6 bases and J by 0 bases, and 15 bases separated the two germline ends. CDR3 residues: CASRSGGQGSYNEQFF. CDR3 nucleotide sequence: TGTGCCAGCAGATCCGGCGGGCAGGGCTCCTACAATGAGCAGTTCTTC.

This sequence joins TRBV5-1 and TRBJ2-5, with a weak D call TRBD1 (6 bases). CDR3 size: 14 residues. The germline gives CDR1 SGHRS, CDR2 YFSETQ. The ends were cut back, 4 bases at V and 2 bases at J, with 12 bases in the middle. The CDR3 protein is CASSPQGWQETQYF. CDR3 nucleotides: TGCGCCAGCAGCCCACAGGGTTGGCAAGAGACCCAGTACTTC. The variable domain in full, completed from reference TRBV5-1 and TRBJ2-5, reads KAGVTQTPRYLIKTRGQQVTLSCSPISGHRSVSWYQQTPGQGLQFLFEYFSETQRNKGNFPGRFSGRQFSNSRSEMNVSTLELGDSALYLCASSPQGWQETQYFGPGTRLLVL.

The rearrangement links TRBV4-1 to TRBJ1-2; D not certain. There are 15 residues in the CDR3. V dropped 4 bases and J dropped 0 bases, with 12 bases sitting between them. From germline, CDR1 is MGHRA and CDR2 YSYEKL. CDR3 sequence: CASSPGLSANYGYTF. Written as DNA, the CDR3 is TGCGCCAGCAGCCCCGGACTTTCCGCTAACTATGGCTACACCTTC.

The rearrangement joins TRBV5-4 to TRBJ2-1, with 8 nucleotides matching TRBD2. The junction had 10 bases not matched to a gene; V was cut back by 3 bases and J by 5 bases. The V gene's germline CDR1 is SGHNT and CDR2 YYREEE (reference sequence). This CDR3 region has 16 residues. The CDR3 bases are TGTGCCAGCAGCTCAAAAACCGGGACTAGAGACAATGAGCAGTTCTTC. It translates to CASSSKTGTRDNEQFF.

This rearrangement joins TRBV4-1 to TRBJ2-1; TRBD1 matches 9 bases. This CDR3 spans 16 amino acids. Trimming removed 2 bases from V and 3 bases from J; junction bases left unmatched: 5. CDR1 is MGHRA and CDR2 is YSYEKL in the germline V gene. The DNA of the CDR3 is TGCGCCAGCAGCCAACACCGGGACAGGGTCTACAATGAGCAGTTCTTC. Protein: CASSQHRDRVYNEQFF.

The chain couples TRBV7-8 to TRBJ1-2; 9 nucleotides align to TRBD1. Trimming took 4 bases from V and 6 from J; bases not matched to a gene: 6. This CDR3 comprises 14 residues. Germline CDR1 reads SGHVS; CDR2 reads FQNEAQ. The CDR3, as DNA: TGTGCCAGCAGCTGGACCGGGACAGGGAATGGCTACACCTTC. Protein sequence: CASSWTGTGNGYTF.

The chain uses TRBV4-1 and TRBJ2-7, with 9 nucleotides matching TRBD1. V lost 3 bases to trimming and J lost 4 bases; unmatched junction nucleotides: 7. The germline CDR1 and CDR2 sequences are MGHRA and YSYEKL. The CDR3 covers 15 residues. The CDR3 protein is CASSQNRGREYEQYF. The CDR3 bases are TGCGCCAGCAGCCAGAACAGGGGGCGCGAATACGAGCAGTACTTC.

The rearrangement uses TRBV6-1 and TRBJ1-1, with TRBD1 identical over 7 bases. CDR1 is MNHNS and CDR2 is SASEGT in the germline V gene. V was clipped by 9 bases and J by 3 bases; unmatched bases: 10. The CDR3 extends over 14 amino acids. The CDR3 loop reads CASVAGGSYTEAFF. The CDR3 DNA follows: TGTGCCAGTGTAGCAGGGGGATCATACACTGAAGCTTTCTTT.

The V and J genes are TRBV6-6 and TRBJ1-4; 9 bases agree with TRBD1. This CDR3 spans 15 amino acids. Germline loops: CDR1 MNHNY, CDR2 SVGAGI (reference sequence). The junction had 2 bases not matched to a gene; V was cut back by 2 bases and J by 4 bases. DNA for the CDR3: TGTGCCAGCAGTTACCCGACAGGGGGTAATGAAAAACTGTTTTTT. Its translation is CASSYPTGGNEKLFF.

CDR3 in DNA: TGTGCCAGCAGCTTAGGGACAGCCTATGGCTACACCTTC. This sequence encodes CASSLGTAYGYTF. The rearrangement links TRBV7-9 to TRBJ1-2; tentatively, D is TRBD1 (6 bases). This CDR3 has 13 residues. Deletions cut 1 base from V and 4 bases from J, with 7 bases between. Germline CDR1 is SEHNR and CDR2 is FQNEAQ (reference sequence).

The chain combines TRBV27 with TRBJ2-7; 9 positions match TRBD2. This CDR3 contains 16 residues. V lost 0 bases and J lost 7; bases outside the gene matches: 10. CDR1 is MNHEY, CDR2 SMNVEV, per germline (reference sequence). The CDR3 sequence is CASSLSIAGGPGEQYF. The CDR3 DNA reads TGTGCCAGCAGTTTATCTATCGCGGGGGGGCCGGGTGAGCAGTACTTC.

The chain is built from TRBV5-6 and TRBJ2-7; tentatively, D is TRBD1 (6 bases). V lost 2 bases, J lost 4 bases, and 13 bases lay in between. CDR3 length: 14 residues. The germline CDR1 and CDR2 sequences are SGHDT and YYEEEE. As DNA, the CDR3 is TGTGCCAGCAGCTTTACAGGGATGGAGTACGAGCAGTACTTC. Translated, it gives CASSFTGMEYEQYF.

The chain employs TRBV5-6 and TRBJ2-2; 14 bases are shared with TRBD2. Germline V CDR1 and CDR2: SGHDT, YYEEEE. V shed 1 base, J shed 4 bases, and the junction held 6 bases outside the gene matches. There are 18 residues in the CDR3. CDR3 in DNA: TGTGCCAGCAGCTTGCTAGGACTAGCGGGGGGCTCCACCGGGGAGCTGTTTTTT. Protein product: CASSLLGLAGGSTGELFF.

This chain links TRBV9 with TRBJ1-2; no firm D call. V was clipped by 0 bases and J by 4 bases, with 13 bases between them. Germline CDR1 reads SGDLS; CDR2 reads YYNGEE. The CDR3 contains 15 residues. The chain's CDR3 is CASSVAIGVTYGYTF. The CDR3 DNA sequence: TGTGCCAGCAGCGTAGCTATCGGGGTCACCTATGGCTACACCTTC.

The V gene is TRBV4-1, the J gene TRBJ2-7, with 10 bases that match TRBD2. V shed 4 bases, J shed 5 bases, and the junction held 11 bases outside the gene matches. Germline V gives CDR1 MGHRA, CDR2 YSYEKL. The CDR3 totals 16 residues. The CDR3 region is CASSPTLERGGDEQYF. CDR3 nucleotide sequence: TGCGCCAGCAGCCCCACCTTGGAGCGGGGGGGGGACGAGCAGTACTTC.

For this clone: The junction differs from germline at one of its ends, possibly a read error. The J gene is TRBJ1-3, the V gene TRBV5-1, with a weak D call TRBD1 (5 bases). Germline CDR1 and CDR2: SGHRS and YFSETQ. The CDR3 loop spans 15 amino acids. The CDR3 loop reads CASSLGGAEGNTIYF. The CDR3, as DNA: TGCGCCAGCAGTTTGGGAGGGGCTGAAGGAAACACCATATATTTT.

The chain employs TRBV9 and TRBJ2-3; D unresolved. The germline gives CDR1 SGDLS, CDR2 YYNGEE. The CDR3 has 14 amino acids. Trimming shortened V by 2 bases and J by 0 bases, and 7 bases separated the two germline ends. The CDR3 nucleotides are TGTGCCAGCAGCGTTCAGGTTAGCACAGATACGCAGTATTTT. The encoded protein is CASSVQVSTDTQYF.

The V call is TRBV2, the J call TRBJ2-5, with 16 bases matching TRBD2. The trim removed 7 bases at V and 5 bases at J, leaving 7 bases unmatched. This CDR3 comprises 16 residues. Germline-derived CDR1 and CDR2 are SNHLY and FYNNEI. The CDR3 sequence: CASNSGLAGGIETQYF. Here the CDR3 DNA reads TGTGCCAGCAACTCGGGACTAGCGGGAGGGATTGAGACCCAGTACTTC.

The chain has TRBV27 and TRBJ1-1; TRBD1 agrees at 8 bases. Germline CDR1 MNHEY, CDR2 SMNVEV (reference sequence). The trim removed 5 bases at V and 1 base at J, leaving 6 bases unmatched. This CDR3 has 15 residues. CDR3 nucleotide sequence: TGTGCCAGCAGTCCCCGGACAGGGTCGAACACTGAAGCTTTCTTT. Its translation is CASSPRTGSNTEAFF.

V usage is TRBV7-2 and J usage is TRBJ1-3, with D uncertain. The CDR3 is 15 residues long. Germline lookup yields CDR1 SGHTA and CDR2 FQGNSA. Trimming took off 0 bases at V and 0 bases at J, with 6 bases between the two ends. Written as DNA, the CDR3 is TGTGCCAGCAGCTTAGCGCAGAACTCTGGAAACACCATATATTTT. The encoded protein is CASSLAQNSGNTIYF.

The V and J genes are TRBV11-3 and TRBJ2-5, with D uncertain. Germline-derived CDR1 and CDR2 are SGHNT and YENEEA. There are 13 residues in the CDR3. The V gene lost 5 bases and the J gene lost 8 bases, with 15 bases spanning the gap. The CDR3, as DNA: TGTGCCAGCAGCCGTTCCCTTTCGGAAACCCAGTACTTC. Translated: CASSRSLSETQYF.

The chain uses TRBV7-8 and TRBJ1-2, with a tentative D call TRBD1 (5 bases). The CDR3 is made up of 14 amino acids. V was clipped by 0 bases and J by 2 bases, with 7 bases between them. Looked up from germline, CDR1 is SGHVS and CDR2 is FQNEAQ. The CDR3 here is CASSLAGGNYGYTF. Here the CDR3 DNA reads TGTGCCAGCAGCTTAGCGGGGGGGAACTATGGCTACACCTTC.

The chain couples TRBV11-2 to TRBJ1-1; a possible D gene is TRBD1 (5 bases). Between the trimmed V and J ends, which lost 5 bases and 8 bases, there was a span of 15 bases. CDR3 length equals 13 residues. Germline CDR1 SGHAT, CDR2 FQNNGV. The CDR3 nucleotides read TGTGCCAGCAGCCTCTTACCGGAGGGGGAAGCTTTCTTT. It yields the protein CASSLLPEGEAFF.

This chain links TRBV7-2 with TRBJ2-5; 8 nucleotides align to TRBD1. Germline CDR1 is SGHTA and CDR2 is FQGNSA. Losses at the gene ends were 5 bases for V and 1 base for J; bases not matched to a gene: 6. The CDR3 has 15 residues. The CDR3 bases are TGTGCCAGCAGCATCACCGGGACAGGCCAAGAGACCCAGTACTTC. It translates to CASSITGTGQETQYF. Full variable domain (outside the CDR3, taken from reference TRBV7-2 and TRBJ2-5): GAGVSQSPSNKVTEKGKDVELRCDPISGHTALYWYRQSLGQGLEFLIYFQGNSAPDKSGLPSDRFSAERTGGSVSTLTIQRTQQEDSAVYLCASSITGTGQETQYFGPGTRLLVL.

The chain combines TRBV29-1 with TRBJ2-1; 8 bases map to TRBD2. After removal of 4 bases from V and 9 bases from J, the junction contained 8 bases not matched to a gene. The CDR3 totals 13 residues. CDR1 and CDR2 (germline): SQVTM, ANQGSEA. The CDR3 is CSVGDGRAVEQFF. CDR3 bases: TGCAGCGTTGGGGACGGGAGGGCGGTTGAGCAGTTCTTC.

This clone was seen a few times. V usage is TRBV2 and J usage is TRBJ1-6; no clear D gene. Trimming removed 8 bases at V and 0 bases at J, with 11 bases between. This CDR3 has 15 residues. Germline V gives CDR1 SNHLY, CDR2 FYNNEI. CDR3 sequence: CASSDGDSYNSPLHF. DNA of the CDR3: TGTGCCAGCTCTGATGGGGACTCCTATAATTCACCCCTCCACTTT.

The chain couples TRBV6-6 to TRBJ2-5, with TRBD1 as a possible D gene (7 bases). Germline V gene data show CDR1 as MNHNY and CDR2 as SVGAGI (reference sequence). V shed 5 bases and J shed 2 bases, with 12 bases lying between them. The CDR3 is made up of 14 amino acids. CDR3 nucleotide sequence: TGTGCCAGCAGTCAGGGGGGAGCTCAAGAGACCCAGTACTTC. Encoded protein: CASSQGGAQETQYF.

In its sample, this clone was seen a few times. This chain links TRBV9 with TRBJ2-2; possible D gene TRBD1, 6 bases. Germline loops: CDR1 SGDLS, CDR2 YYNGEE. V lost 6 bases and J lost 5, with 17 bases in between. There are 15 residues in the CDR3. CDR3 nucleotide sequence: TGTGCCAGCAACCGGGACCCAGGGGAGACCGGGGAGCTGTTTTTT. Protein product: CASNRDPGETGELFF.

The rearrangement uses TRBV2 and TRBJ1-3; D call uncertain. Germline lookup yields CDR1 SNHLY and CDR2 FYNNEI. Trimming removed 1 base from V and 4 bases from J, with 8 bases in between. CDR3 length: 14 amino acids. As DNA, the CDR3 is TGTGCCAGCAGTGAAGGGACGGCCGGAAACACCATATATTTT. It yields the protein CASSEGTAGNTIYF.